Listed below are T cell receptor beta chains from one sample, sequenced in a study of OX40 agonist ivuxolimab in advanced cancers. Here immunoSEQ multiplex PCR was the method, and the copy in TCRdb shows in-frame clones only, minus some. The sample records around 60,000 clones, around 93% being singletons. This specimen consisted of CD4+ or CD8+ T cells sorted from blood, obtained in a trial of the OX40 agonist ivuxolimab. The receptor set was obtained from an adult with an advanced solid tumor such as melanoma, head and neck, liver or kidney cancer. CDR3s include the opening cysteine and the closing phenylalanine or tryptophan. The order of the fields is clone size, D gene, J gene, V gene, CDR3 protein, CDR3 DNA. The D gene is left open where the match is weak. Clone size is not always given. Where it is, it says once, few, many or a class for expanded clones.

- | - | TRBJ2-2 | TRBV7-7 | CASMEGGTTGELFF | TGTGCCAGCATGGAGGGGGGCACGACCGGGGAGCTGTTTTTT
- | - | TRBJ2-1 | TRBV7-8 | CASSLGGLRWPLNEQFF | TGTGCCAGCAGCTTGGGGGGACTCAGGTGGCCCCTCAATGAGCAGTTCTTC
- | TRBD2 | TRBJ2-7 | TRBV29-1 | CSVGEGLYEQYF | TGCAGCGTTGGGGAGGGCCTCTACGAGCAGTACTTC
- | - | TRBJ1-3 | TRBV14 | CASSQGRGVYGNTIYF | TGTGCCAGCAGCCAAGGGCGCGGAGTTTATGGAAACACCATATATTTT
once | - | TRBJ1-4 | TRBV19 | CASSIGVQDSNEKLFF | TGTGCCAGTAGTATAGGAGTCCAAGATTCGAATGAAAAACTGTTTTTT
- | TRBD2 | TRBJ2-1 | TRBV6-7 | CAKTIAGGLIDEQFF | TGTGCAAAGACAATAGCGGGAGGGCTTATAGATGAGCAGTTCTTC
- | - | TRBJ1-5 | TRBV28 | CASTSPSGQPQHF | TGTGCCAGCACCTCGCCCTCCGGTCAGCCCCAGCATTTT
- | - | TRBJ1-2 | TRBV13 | CASSSALGGAYGYTF | TGTGCCAGTAGCTCAGCCCTGGGGGGGGCCTATGGCTACACCTTC
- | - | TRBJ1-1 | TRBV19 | CASSIRGMNTEAFF | TGTGCCAGTAGTATTCGGGGGATGAACACTGAAGCTTTCTTT
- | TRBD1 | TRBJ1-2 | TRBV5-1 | CASSFGTDFSLNYGYTF | TGCGCCAGCAGCTTTGGGACAGATTTTTCCCTTAACTATGGCTACACCTTC
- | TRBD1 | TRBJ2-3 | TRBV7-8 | CASSSRQGDDSDTQYF | TGTGCCAGCAGCTCTAGACAGGGGGATGATTCAGATACGCAGTATTTT
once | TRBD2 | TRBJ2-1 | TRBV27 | CASSSGTSPYNEQFF | TGTGCCAGCAGTTCCGGGACTAGCCCCTACAATGAGCAGTTCTTC
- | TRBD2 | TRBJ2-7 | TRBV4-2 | CASSQEAGGLSSYEQYF | TGTGCCAGCAGCCAAGAGGCGGGAGGTCTCAGCTCCTACGAGCAGTACTTC
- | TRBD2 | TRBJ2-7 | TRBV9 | CASSVDSREGRYEQYF | TGTGCCAGCAGCGTAGATTCGCGGGAGGGCAGATACGAGCAGTACTTC
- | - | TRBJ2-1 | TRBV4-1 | CASSHSDEQFF | TGCGCCAGCAGCCATAGCGATGAGCAGTTCTTC
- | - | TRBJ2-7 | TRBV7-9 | CASSSYPGASGQSYEQYF | TGTGCCAGCAGCTCCTACCCCGGGGCTAGCGGACAGTCCTACGAGCAGTACTTC
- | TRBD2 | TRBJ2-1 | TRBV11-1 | CASSLTLSGSDNEQFF | TGTGCCAGCAGCTTGACTCTTAGCGGGAGCGACAATGAGCAGTTCTTC
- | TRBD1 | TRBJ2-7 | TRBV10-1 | CASSESDRAYEQYF | TGCGCCAGCAGTGAGTCCGACAGGGCCTACGAGCAGTACTTC
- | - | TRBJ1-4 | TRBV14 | CASSQASGLHEKLFF | TGTGCCAGCAGCCAAGCTTCAGGGCTCCATGAAAAACTGTTTTTT
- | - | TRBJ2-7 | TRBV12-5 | CASGLWQGVVEQYF | TGTGCTAGTGGTTTGTGGCAGGGCGTCGTCGAGCAGTACTTC
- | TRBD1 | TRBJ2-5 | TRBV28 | CASKDRARETQYF | TGTGCCAGCAAGGACAGGGCAAGGGAGACCCAGTACTTC
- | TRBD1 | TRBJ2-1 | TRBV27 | CASSLTQGARDEQFF | TGTGCCAGCAGTTTAACACAGGGGGCGCGTGATGAGCAGTTCTTC
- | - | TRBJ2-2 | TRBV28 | CASSPLGGQNTGELFF | TGTGCCAGCAGTCCCCTCGGGGGGCAAAACACCGGGGAGCTGTTTTTT
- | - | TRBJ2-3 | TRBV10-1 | CASSAGFGDTQYF | TGCGCCAGCAGTGCAGGGTTCGGAGATACGCAGTATTTT
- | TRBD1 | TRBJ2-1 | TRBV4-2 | CASSPQGTGFNEQFF | TGTGCCAGCAGCCCCCAGGGGACAGGTTTCAATGAGCAGTTCTTC
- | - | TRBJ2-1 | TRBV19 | CASKGWGSSSTYHSYNEQFF | TGTGCCAGTAAAGGTTGGGGCAGTAGTAGCACATATCACTCCTACAATGAGCAGTTCTTC
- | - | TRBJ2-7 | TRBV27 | CASSPYLRDFNSYEQYF | TGTGCCAGCAGTCCTTACCTGCGGGATTTCAACTCCTACGAGCAGTACTTC
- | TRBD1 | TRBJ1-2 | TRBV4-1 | CASSQETGGYGYTF | TGCGCCAGCAGCCAAGAGACAGGGGGTTATGGCTACACCTTC
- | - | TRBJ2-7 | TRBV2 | CASSVTTVKRSYEQYF | TGTGCCAGCAGCGTAACCACAGTAAAACGCTCCTACGAGCAGTACTTC
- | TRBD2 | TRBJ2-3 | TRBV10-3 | CAISESRLAATDTQYF | TGTGCCATCAGTGAGTCCCGACTAGCGGCTACAGATACGCAGTATTTT
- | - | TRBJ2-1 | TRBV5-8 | CASSFAGGSYNEQFF | TGTGCCAGCAGCTTCGCAGGGGGGTCCTACAATGAGCAGTTCTTC
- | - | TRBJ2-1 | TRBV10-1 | CASSGGALSSYNEQFF | TGCGCCAGCAGTGGAGGAGCGCTCAGCTCCTACAATGAGCAGTTCTTC
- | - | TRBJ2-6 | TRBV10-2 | CASSESFGSGANVLTF | TGCGCCAGCAGTGAGTCTTTTGGCTCTGGGGCCAACGTCCTGACTTTC
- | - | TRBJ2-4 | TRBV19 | CASSIPGDIENIQYF | TGTGCCAGTAGTATACCGGGAGACATCGAAAACATTCAGTACTTC
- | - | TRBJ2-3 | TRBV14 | CASSRTGTTDTQYF | TGTGCCAGCAGTCGAACCGGAACCACAGATACGCAGTATTTT
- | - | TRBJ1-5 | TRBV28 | CASSYRVYGNQPQHF | TGTGCCAGCAGTTACAGGGTATATGGCAATCAGCCCCAGCATTTT
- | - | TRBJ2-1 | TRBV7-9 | CASSSSSYNEQFF | TGTGCCAGCAGCTCTAGCTCCTACAATGAGCAGTTCTTC
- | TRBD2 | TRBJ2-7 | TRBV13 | CASSGRVAGGPEYEQYF | TGTGCCAGCAGCGGTAGAGTAGCGGGAGGGCCAGAATACGAGCAGTACTTC
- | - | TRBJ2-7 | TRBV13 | CASSSGPREQYF | TGTGCCAGCAGCTCTGGCCCCCGGGAGCAGTACTTC
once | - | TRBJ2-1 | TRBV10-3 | CAISESGTVWSEEQFF | TGTGCCATCAGTGAGTCGGGGACTGTTTGGTCCGAAGAGCAGTTCTTC
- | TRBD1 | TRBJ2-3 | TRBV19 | CASSIGTGAPDTQYF | TGTGCCAGTAGTATAGGGACAGGGGCCCCAGATACGCAGTATTTT
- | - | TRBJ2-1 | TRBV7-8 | CASSQRQVGGSSYNEQFF | TGTGCCAGCAGCCAGAGACAGGTCGGAGGGAGCTCCTACAATGAGCAGTTCTTC
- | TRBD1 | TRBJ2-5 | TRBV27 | CASSWGTGGGETRYF | TGTGCCAGCAGTTGGGGGACAGGGGGTGGAGAGACCCGGTACTTC
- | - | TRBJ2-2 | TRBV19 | CASSIGQDYTRMLSGELFF | TGTGCCAGTAGTATAGGTCAGGACTATACTAGGATGTTGTCCGGGGAGCTGTTTTTT
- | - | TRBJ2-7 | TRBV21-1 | CASSKVSRILSYEQYF | TGTGCCAGCAGCAAAGTTAGTCGGATCCTCTCCTACGAGCAGTACTTC
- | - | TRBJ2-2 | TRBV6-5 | CASFWHRANTGELFF | TGTGCCAGCTTTTGGCACAGAGCGAACACCGGGGAGCTGTTTTTT
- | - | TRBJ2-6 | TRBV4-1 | CASSQVLQSPVSGANVLTF | TGCGCCAGCAGCCAAGTTCTCCAGTCCCCCGTCTCTGGGGCCAACGTCCTGACTTTC
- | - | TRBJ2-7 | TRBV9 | CASSVSPTSYSYEQYF | TGTGCCAGCAGCGTATCCCCGACTAGTTACTCCTACGAGCAGTACTTC
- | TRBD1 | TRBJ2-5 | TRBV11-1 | CASSYWTGSQETQYF | TGTGCCAGCAGCTATTGGACAGGGAGCCAAGAGACCCAGTACTTC
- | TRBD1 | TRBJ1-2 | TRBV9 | CASSVQRTGGDGYTF | TGTGCCAGCAGCGTACAAAGGACAGGGGGGGATGGCTACACCTTC
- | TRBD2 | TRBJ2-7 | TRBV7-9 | CASSLGLADLSSYEQYF | TGTGCCAGCAGCTTAGGGCTAGCGGATTTGAGCTCCTACGAGCAGTACTTC
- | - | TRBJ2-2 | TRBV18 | CASSPPGYTGELFF | TGTGCCAGCTCACCACCGGGATACACCGGGGAGCTGTTTTTT
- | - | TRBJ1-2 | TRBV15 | CATSGGVVANYGYTF | TGTGCCACCAGCGGGGGGGTTGTGGCTAACTATGGCTACACCTTC
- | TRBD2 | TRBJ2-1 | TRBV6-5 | CASSYLAGGVYNEQFF | TGTGCCAGCAGTTACTTAGCGGGAGGCGTCTACAATGAGCAGTTCTTC
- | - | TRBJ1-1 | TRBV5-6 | CASSLWVNTEAFF | TGTGCCAGCAGCTTGTGGGTGAACACTGAAGCTTTCTTT
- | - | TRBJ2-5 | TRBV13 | CASSPPYQETQYF | TGTGCCAGCAGCCCACCTTACCAAGAGACCCAGTACTTC
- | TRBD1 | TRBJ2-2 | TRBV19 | CASSAVTGGTGELFF | TGTGCCAGTAGTGCCGTCACAGGGGGCACCGGGGAGCTGTTTTTT
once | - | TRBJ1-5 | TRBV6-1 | CASSSLGPDRPQHF | TGTGCCAGCAGTTCCCTCGGGCCCGATAGGCCCCAGCATTTT
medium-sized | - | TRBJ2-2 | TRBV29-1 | CSVDAHGNTGELFF | TGCAGCGTTGATGCGCACGGGAACACCGGGGAGCTGTTTTTT
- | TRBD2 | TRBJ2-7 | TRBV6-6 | CASSLSGRVSEQYF | TGTGCCAGCAGTCTTAGCGGGAGAGTCTCCGAGCAGTACTTC